This T cell receptor (beta chain) stems from a study of T cell repertoires in cytomegalovirus infection. Study at large: Well-studied HLA-B-restricted epitopes and recently identified HLA-C-restricted epitopes of CMV were both used in the study.

After removal of 3 bases from V and 4 bases from J, the junction contained 7 bases not matched to a gene. The CDR3 loop spans 14 amino acids. From germline, CDR1 is DFQATT and CDR2 SNEGSKA (reference sequence). The study's findings and limits: Carriage of CMV together with the relevant HLA was identifiable through cumulative public TCR beta family frequency. Across the ex vivo response, the dominant clonotypes were HLA-C-restricted CMV-specific TCR beta clonotypes.

MiXCR, applied by TCRdb to the reads, yields one record per CDR3 protein. The repertoire holds a few hundred thousand distinct CDR3 sequences, with about 44% as singletons. In the case of this clonotype: Its antigen is unidentified.

The receptor comes from a human donor in good health (CMV status not recorded). Some clones in this sample may be carry-over from other donors' samples. Sequenced here: cultured PBMCs, sampled from culture after CMV antigen stimulation. The J gene is TRBJ2-5, the V gene TRBV20-1; TRBD2 matches at 8 bases. The CDR3 DNA reads TGCAGTGCTAGCAGCAGCGGGAGACCAGAGACCCAGTACTTC. It encodes CSASSSGRPETQYF.